This entry lists 12 T cell receptor beta chains sequenced from one sample in a study of blood T cells in healthy people across ages. Through a sample-barcoded 5' primer and a J-beta primer mix, a second PCR was run for roughly 6 to 12 cycles. In TCRdb, the 5' RACE reads were re-called with MiXCR into one record per CDR3 protein. This sample has about 1.8 million distinct CDR3 sequences, with around half found just once. The sample comprised blood. The origin of the receptors is a woman aged 40 to 55 in good health.

This rearrangement joins TRBV28 to TRBJ2-3; 10 bases line up with TRBD1. The junction had 4 bases not matched to a gene; V was cut back by 6 bases and J by 1 base. The CDR3 sequence is 15 residues long. The germline V gene encodes CDR1 MDHEN and CDR2 SYDVKM. The CDR3 bases are TGTGCCAGCAGGATAGGGACAGGGGGCACAGATACGCAGTATTTT. As protein: CASRIGTGGTDTQYF.

This chain connects TRBV7-2 to TRBJ2-3; D unresolved. The germline V and J ends were trimmed by 3 bases and 6 bases, with 10 bases remaining between them. In germline, CDR1 is SGHTA, CDR2 FQGNSA. CDR3 length: 13 residues. The CDR3 DNA reads TGTGCCAGCAGCTTTAGCCCTGGGGATACGCAGTATTTT. Amino acid sequence: CASSFSPGDTQYF.

The chain is built from TRBV7-2 and TRBJ2-5, with D possibly TRBD1 on 5 matching bases. The CDR3 sequence is 14 residues long. Germline V gives CDR1 SGHTA, CDR2 FQGNSA. V was clipped by 3 bases and J by 5 bases, with 13 bases between them. The CDR3 loop is CASSFARAAETQYF. The CDR3 DNA reads TGTGCCAGCAGCTTCGCCAGGGCCGCGGAGACCCAGTACTTC.

This sequence joins TRBV12-3 or TRBV12-4 and TRBJ2-7, with D perhaps TRBD2 (6 bases). With 4 bases removed from V and 8 bases from J, the gap between germline ends came to 12 bases. The CDR3 covers 12 residues. The DNA for the CDR3 is TGTGCCAGCAGTTCGGCTCGGGGGAAGCAGTACTTC. Its protein product is CASSSARGKQYF.

In its sample, this clonotype was seen a few times. The chain is built from TRBV6-1 and TRBJ2-7, with 10 bases matching TRBD2. The CDR3 covers 16 residues. Germline V gives CDR1 MNHNS, CDR2 SASEGT. The V and J ends lost 4 bases and 2 bases, in that order; junction bases with no gene match: 8. The CDR3 protein is CASSAPISGGPYEQYF. The CDR3 region has the DNA TGTGCCAGCAGTGCCCCGATTAGCGGGGGGCCCTACGAGCAGTACTTC.

V gene TRBV7-2 combines with J gene TRBJ1-2; no reliable D call. CDR1 and CDR2 from the germline V gene are SGHTA and FQGNSA. The V gene lost 6 bases and the J gene lost 2 bases, with 25 bases spanning the gap. There are 18 residues in the CDR3. The CDR3 reads CASSPRGRGRSSNYGYTF. CDR3 nucleotides: TGTGCCAGCAGTCCCCGGGGTAGAGGAAGGAGCTCGAACTATGGCTACACCTTC.

V and J are TRBV20-1 and TRBJ2-2, with 12 bases identical to TRBD1. J lost 1 base, V lost 4 bases, and 7 bases had no gene match. Germline CDR1 and CDR2: DFQATT and SNEGSKA (reference sequence). The CDR3 is made up of 17 amino acids. CDR3 DNA: TGCAGTGCTACCCGGGACAGGGGGCATTGGAACACCGGGGAGCTGTTTTTT. Translated: CSATRDRGHWNTGELFF.

This chain joins TRBV9 and TRBJ2-1; weak D call: TRBD1 (7 bases). Trimming removed 0 bases at V and 7 bases at J, with 14 bases between. Germline V lookup: CDR1 SGDLS, CDR2 YYNGEE. There are 15 residues in the CDR3. The CDR3 coding sequence is TGTGCCAGCAGCGTAGGTAGCAGGGGGGCTAATGAGCAGTTCTTC. Protein product: CASSVGSRGANEQFF. Combining the CDR3 with reference TRBV9 and TRBJ2-1 gives the whole variable domain DSGVTQTPKHLITATGQRVTLRCSPRSGDLSVYWYQQSLDQGLQFLIQYYNGEERAKGNILERFSAQQFPDLHSELNLSSLELGDSALYFCASSVGSRGANEQFFGPGTRLTVL.

The chain recombines TRBV2 with TRBJ2-5; maybe TRBD2 (6 bases). V was trimmed by 6 bases and J by 5 bases, leaving 16 bases between them. Germline V CDR1 and CDR2: SNHLY, FYNNEI. This CDR3 comprises 14 residues. CDR3 residues: CASRGGVARETQYF. The CDR3 bases are TGTGCCAGCAGAGGAGGGGTCGCGAGGGAGACCCAGTACTTC.

The chain uses TRBV6-5 and TRBJ2-3; D tentatively fits TRBD1 or TRBD2 (5 bases each). CDR3 length: 15 amino acids. Germline assignment: CDR1 MNHEY and CDR2 SVGAGI. V was trimmed by 0 bases and J by 2 bases, leaving 9 bases between them. The DNA of the CDR3 is TGTGCCAGCAGTTACTCTGGGACCACCACAGATACGCAGTATTTT. This gives the protein CASSYSGTTTDTQYF.

The V call is TRBV12-3 or TRBV12-4, the J call TRBJ1-6, with 8 bases identical to TRBD1. The CDR3 is 15 amino acids. After removal of 6 bases from V and 6 bases from J, the junction contained 7 bases not matched to a gene. The CDR3 loop is CASSRTGNPNSPLHF. Here the CDR3 DNA reads TGTGCCAGCAGCCGGACAGGGAATCCTAATTCACCCCTCCACTTT.

This sequence joins TRBV7-2 and TRBJ1-6; no reliable D call. The CDR3 consists of 14 residues. Germline V gene data show CDR1 as SGHTA and CDR2 as FQGNSA. V was pared by 6 bases and J by 9 bases, with 15 bases between. CDR3 sequence: CASSRAGWGSPLHF. The CDR3 coding sequence is TGTGCCAGCAGTCGGGCCGGGTGGGGTTCACCCCTCCACTTT.